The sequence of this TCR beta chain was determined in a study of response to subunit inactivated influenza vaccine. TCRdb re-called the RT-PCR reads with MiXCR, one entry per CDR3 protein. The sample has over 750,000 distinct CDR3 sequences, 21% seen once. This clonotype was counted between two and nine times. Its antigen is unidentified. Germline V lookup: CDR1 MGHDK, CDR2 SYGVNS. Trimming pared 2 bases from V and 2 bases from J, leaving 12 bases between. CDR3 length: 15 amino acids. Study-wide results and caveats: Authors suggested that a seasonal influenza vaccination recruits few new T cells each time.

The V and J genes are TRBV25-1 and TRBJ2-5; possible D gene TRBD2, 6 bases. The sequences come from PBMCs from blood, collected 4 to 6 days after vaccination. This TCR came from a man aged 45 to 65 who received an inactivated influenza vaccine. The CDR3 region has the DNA TGTGCCAGCAGTGAAACAGGACGGGGGCAAGAGACCCAGTACTTC. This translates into CASSETGRGQETQYF.